A selection of T cell receptor beta chains follows, all from one sample in a study of response to subunit inactivated influenza vaccine. TCRdb recomputed calls from the RT-PCR reads with MiXCR, one row per CDR3 protein. Of hundreds of thousands of distinct CDR3 sequences in the sample, about 15% were seen once. Sample: PBMCs from blood, taken 12 days after vaccination. These receptors all stem from a man aged 45 to 65 who received an inactivated influenza vaccine. CDR3s include the opening cysteine and the closing phenylalanine or tryptophan. Fields, in order: D gene, J gene, clone size, V gene, CDR3 protein. D genes are given only for firm matches. Clone size is shown for a subset of rows, as once, few, many or a class of expanded clone.

d_call: -; j_call: TRBJ2-1; clone_size: -; v_call: TRBV7-2; cdr3_aa: CASSLAIGIEQFF
d_call: -; j_call: TRBJ1-1; clone_size: few; v_call: TRBV11-2; cdr3_aa: CASSLENLNTEAFF
d_call: TRBD2; j_call: TRBJ2-3; clone_size: -; v_call: TRBV20-1; cdr3_aa: CSASDIAGGPYGTDTQYF
d_call: TRBD2; j_call: TRBJ2-1; clone_size: -; v_call: TRBV12-3/TRBV12-4; cdr3_aa: CASSSGTSGVLVQFF
d_call: -; j_call: TRBJ2-2; clone_size: few; v_call: TRBV19; cdr3_aa: CASRTGDIPSNTGELFF
d_call: -; j_call: TRBJ2-7; clone_size: -; v_call: TRBV11-2; cdr3_aa: CASSLVPQGSYEQYF
d_call: -; j_call: TRBJ1-2; clone_size: many; v_call: TRBV25-1; cdr3_aa: CASSAHESGKLGYTF
d_call: -; j_call: TRBJ1-3; clone_size: -; v_call: TRBV9; cdr3_aa: CASSVVTGNTIYF
d_call: TRBD2; j_call: TRBJ2-7; clone_size: few; v_call: TRBV7-2; cdr3_aa: CASSLGPGLAGYEQYF
d_call: -; j_call: TRBJ2-7; clone_size: few; v_call: TRBV7-9; cdr3_aa: CASSLVAWGQGEQYF
d_call: -; j_call: TRBJ2-7; clone_size: -; v_call: TRBV2; cdr3_aa: CASSYPPAGDTFYEQYF
d_call: -; j_call: TRBJ2-2; clone_size: -; v_call: TRBV5-1; cdr3_aa: CASSLGTPDTGELFF
d_call: TRBD2; j_call: TRBJ2-1; clone_size: few; v_call: TRBV5-4; cdr3_aa: CASSLDWASGSYNEQFF
d_call: TRBD1; j_call: TRBJ2-2; clone_size: few; v_call: TRBV6-1; cdr3_aa: CASQGEGAGIGELFF
d_call: TRBD1; j_call: TRBJ2-7; clone_size: -; v_call: TRBV12-3/TRBV12-4; cdr3_aa: CASSLVPGGSYEQYF
d_call: TRBD2; j_call: TRBJ2-1; clone_size: few; v_call: TRBV18; cdr3_aa: CASSPQGGRAGDEQFF
d_call: -; j_call: TRBJ1-1; clone_size: few; v_call: TRBV12-3/TRBV12-4; cdr3_aa: CASSSGAWTEAFF
d_call: -; j_call: TRBJ2-3; clone_size: -; v_call: TRBV7-9; cdr3_aa: CASSFYNTDTQYF
d_call: -; j_call: TRBJ1-6; clone_size: few; v_call: TRBV2; cdr3_aa: CASSEGVSPLHF
d_call: TRBD1; j_call: TRBJ2-7; clone_size: many; v_call: TRBV12-3/TRBV12-4; cdr3_aa: CASSLNVHTGAEQYF
d_call: -; j_call: TRBJ1-1; clone_size: -; v_call: TRBV5-1; cdr3_aa: CASSLLASTEAFF